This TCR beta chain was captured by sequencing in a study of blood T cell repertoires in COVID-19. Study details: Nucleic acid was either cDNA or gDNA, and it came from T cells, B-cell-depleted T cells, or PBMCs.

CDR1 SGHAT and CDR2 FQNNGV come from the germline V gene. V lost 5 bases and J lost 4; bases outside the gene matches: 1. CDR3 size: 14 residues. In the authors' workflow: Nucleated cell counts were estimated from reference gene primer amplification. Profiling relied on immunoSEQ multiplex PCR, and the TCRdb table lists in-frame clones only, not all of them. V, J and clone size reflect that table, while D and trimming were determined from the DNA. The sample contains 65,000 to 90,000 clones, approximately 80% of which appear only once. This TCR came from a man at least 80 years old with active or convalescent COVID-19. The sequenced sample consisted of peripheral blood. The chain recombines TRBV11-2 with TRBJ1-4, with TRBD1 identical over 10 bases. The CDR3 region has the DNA TGTGCCAGCAGCCGGACAGGGGGTAATGAAAAACTGTTTTTT. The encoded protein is CASSRTGGNEKLFF.